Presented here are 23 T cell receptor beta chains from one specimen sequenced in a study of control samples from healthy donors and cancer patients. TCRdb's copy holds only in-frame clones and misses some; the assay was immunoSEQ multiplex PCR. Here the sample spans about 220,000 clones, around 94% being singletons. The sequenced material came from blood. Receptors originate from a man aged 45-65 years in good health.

The DNA of the CDR3 is TGCGCCAGCAGCTTGCTAGGGGCCGGGGCCAACGTCCTGACTTTC. It is translated as CASSLLGAGANVLTF. The gene calls are TRBV5-1 and TRBJ2-6; perhaps TRBD1 as D (5 bases). Germline CDR1 is SGHRS and CDR2 is YFSETQ. Trimming cost V 1 base and J 4 bases, with 9 bases left between them. The CDR3 sequence is 15 residues long.

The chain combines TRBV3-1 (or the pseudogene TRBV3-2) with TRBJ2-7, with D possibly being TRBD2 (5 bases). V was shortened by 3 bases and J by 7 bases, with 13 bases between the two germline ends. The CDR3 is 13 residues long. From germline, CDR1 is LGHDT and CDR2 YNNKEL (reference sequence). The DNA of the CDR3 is TGTGCCAGCAGCCACCTAGCTCGAGGAGAGCAGTACTTC. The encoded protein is CASSHLARGEQYF.

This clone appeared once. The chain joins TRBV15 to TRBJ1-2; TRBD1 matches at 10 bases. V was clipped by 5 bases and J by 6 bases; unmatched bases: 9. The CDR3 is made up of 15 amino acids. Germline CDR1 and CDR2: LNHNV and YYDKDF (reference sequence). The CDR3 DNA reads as TGTGCCACCAGCCGAACCGGGACAGGGGTTGATGGCTACACCTTC. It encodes CATSRTGTGVDGYTF.

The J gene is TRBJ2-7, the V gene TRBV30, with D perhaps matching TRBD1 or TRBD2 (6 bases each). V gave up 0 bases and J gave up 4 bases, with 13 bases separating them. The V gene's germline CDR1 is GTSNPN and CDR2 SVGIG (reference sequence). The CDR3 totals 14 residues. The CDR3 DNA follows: TGTGCCTGGAGTGTACAACAGGGAGGATACGAGCAGTACTTC. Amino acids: CAWSVQQGGYEQYF.

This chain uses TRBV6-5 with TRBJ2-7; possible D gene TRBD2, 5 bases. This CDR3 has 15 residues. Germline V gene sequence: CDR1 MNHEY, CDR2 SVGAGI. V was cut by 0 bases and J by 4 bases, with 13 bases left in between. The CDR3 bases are TGTGCCAGCAGTTACTCGAGGGAAGGAGGATACGAGCAGTACTTC. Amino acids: CASSYSREGGYEQYF.

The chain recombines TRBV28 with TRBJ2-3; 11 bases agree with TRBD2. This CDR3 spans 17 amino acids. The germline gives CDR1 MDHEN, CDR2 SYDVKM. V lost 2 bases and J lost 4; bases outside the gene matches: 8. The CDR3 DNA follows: TGTGCCAGCAGTTTAATTCCCACTAGCGGGGGATCAGATACGCAGTATTTT. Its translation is CASSLIPTSGGSDTQYF. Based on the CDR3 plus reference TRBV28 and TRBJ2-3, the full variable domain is DVKVTQSSRYLVKRTGEKVFLECVQDMDHENMFWYRQDPGLGLRLIYFSYDVKMKEKGDIPEGYSVSREKKERFSLILESASTNQTSMYLCASSLIPTSGGSDTQYFGPGTRLTVL.

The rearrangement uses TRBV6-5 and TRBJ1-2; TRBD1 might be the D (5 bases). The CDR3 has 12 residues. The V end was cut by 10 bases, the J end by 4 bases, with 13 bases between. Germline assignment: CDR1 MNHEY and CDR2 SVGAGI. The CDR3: CAILDSSYGYTF. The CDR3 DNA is TGTGCCATCCTAGACAGTTCCTATGGCTACACCTTC.

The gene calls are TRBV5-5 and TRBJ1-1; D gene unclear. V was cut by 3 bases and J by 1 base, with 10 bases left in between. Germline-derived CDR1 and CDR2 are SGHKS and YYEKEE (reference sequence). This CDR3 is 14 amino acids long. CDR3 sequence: CASSSSRRNTEAFF. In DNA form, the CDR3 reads TGTGCCAGCAGCTCGTCCCGGAGGAACACTGAAGCTTTCTTT.

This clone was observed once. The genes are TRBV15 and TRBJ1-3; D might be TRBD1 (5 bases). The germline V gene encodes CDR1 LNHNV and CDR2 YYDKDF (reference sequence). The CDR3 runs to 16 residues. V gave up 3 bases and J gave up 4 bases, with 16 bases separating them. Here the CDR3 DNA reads TGTGCCACCAGCAGCCGATCGGGGACGGTAGGAAACACCATATATTTT. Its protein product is CATSSRSGTVGNTIYF.

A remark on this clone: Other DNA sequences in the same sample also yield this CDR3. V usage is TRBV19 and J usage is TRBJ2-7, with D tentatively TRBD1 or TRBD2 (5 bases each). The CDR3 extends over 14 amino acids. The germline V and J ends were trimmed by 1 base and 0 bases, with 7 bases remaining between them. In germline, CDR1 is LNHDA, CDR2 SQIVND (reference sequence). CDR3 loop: CASSIGGSSYEQYF. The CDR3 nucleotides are TGTGCCAGTAGTATAGGGGGGAGCTCCTACGAGCAGTACTTC.

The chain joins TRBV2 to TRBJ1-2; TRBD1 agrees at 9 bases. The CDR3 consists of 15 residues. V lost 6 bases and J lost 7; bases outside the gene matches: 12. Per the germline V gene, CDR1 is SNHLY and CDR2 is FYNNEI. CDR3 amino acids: CASRRTGALFGGYTF. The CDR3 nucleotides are TGTGCCAGCAGACGGACAGGGGCCCTCTTCGGTGGCTACACCTTC.

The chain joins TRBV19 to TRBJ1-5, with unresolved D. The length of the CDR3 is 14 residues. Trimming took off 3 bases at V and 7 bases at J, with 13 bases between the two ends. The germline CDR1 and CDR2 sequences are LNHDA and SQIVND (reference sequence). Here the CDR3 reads CASSISGKHQPQHF. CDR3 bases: TGTGCCAGTAGTATTTCAGGCAAGCACCAGCCCCAGCATTTT. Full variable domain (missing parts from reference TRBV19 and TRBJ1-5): DGGITQSPKYLFRKEGQNVTLSCEQNLNHDAMYWYRQDPGQGLRLIYYSQIVNDFQKGDIAEGYSVSREKKESFPLTVTSAQKNPTAFYLCASSISGKHQPQHFGDGTRLSIL.

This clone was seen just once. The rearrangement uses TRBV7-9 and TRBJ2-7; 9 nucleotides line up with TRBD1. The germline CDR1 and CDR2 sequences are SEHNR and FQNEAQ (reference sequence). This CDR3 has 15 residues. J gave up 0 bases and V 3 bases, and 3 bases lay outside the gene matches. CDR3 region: CASSFGQGISYEQYF. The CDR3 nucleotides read TGTGCCAGCAGCTTCGGACAGGGGATCTCCTACGAGCAGTACTTC.

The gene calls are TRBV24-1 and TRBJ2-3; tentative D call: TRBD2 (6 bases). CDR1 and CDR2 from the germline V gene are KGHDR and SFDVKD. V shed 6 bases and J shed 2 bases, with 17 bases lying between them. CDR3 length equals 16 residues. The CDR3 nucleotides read TGTGCCACCAGTTCCGCGGGACCAAAGATCACAGATACGCAGTATTTT. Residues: CATSSAGPKITDTQYF.

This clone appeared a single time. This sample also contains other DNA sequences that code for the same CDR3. CDR3 DNA sequence: TGTGCCAGCAGCCAAGCAGTTAATGAAAAACTGTTTTTT. It codes for CASSQAVNEKLFF. The V and J genes are TRBV3-1 (or the pseudogene TRBV3-2) and TRBJ1-4; D not certain. The length of the CDR3 is 13 residues. The germline gives CDR1 LGHDT, CDR2 YNNKEL (reference sequence). Trimming left V 1 base short and J 4 bases short, with 4 bases between.

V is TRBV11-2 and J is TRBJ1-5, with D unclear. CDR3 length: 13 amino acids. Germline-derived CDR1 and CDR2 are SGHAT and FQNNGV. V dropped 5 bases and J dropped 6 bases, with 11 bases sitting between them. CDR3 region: CASSRGSGQPQHF. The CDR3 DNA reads TGTGCCAGCAGCAGAGGTTCGGGTCAGCCCCAGCATTTT.

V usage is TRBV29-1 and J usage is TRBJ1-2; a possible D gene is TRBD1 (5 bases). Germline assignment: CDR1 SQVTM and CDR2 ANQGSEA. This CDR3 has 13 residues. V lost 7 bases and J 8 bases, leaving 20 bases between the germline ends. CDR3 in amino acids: CSARPTAFGGYTF. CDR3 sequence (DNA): TGCAGCGCAAGGCCGACAGCCTTTGGGGGCTACACCTTC.

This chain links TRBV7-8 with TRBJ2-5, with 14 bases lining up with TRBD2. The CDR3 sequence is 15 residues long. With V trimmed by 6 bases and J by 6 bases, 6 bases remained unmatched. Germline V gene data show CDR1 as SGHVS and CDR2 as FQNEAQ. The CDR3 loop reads CASRETSGGAKTQYF. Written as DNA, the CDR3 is TGTGCCAGCAGGGAGACTAGCGGGGGGGCGAAGACCCAGTACTTC. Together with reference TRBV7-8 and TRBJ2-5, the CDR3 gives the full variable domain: GAGVSQSPRYKVAKRGQDVALRCDPISGHVSLFWYQQALGQGPEFLTYFQNEAQLDKSGLPSDRFFAERPEGSVSTLKIQRTQQEDSAVYLCASRETSGGAKTQYFGPGTRLLVL.

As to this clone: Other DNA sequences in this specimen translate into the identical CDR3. The DNA of the CDR3 is TGCGCCAGCAGCTTGGACGGGATGAACACTGAAGCTTTCTTT. It encodes CASSLDGMNTEAFF. This sequence joins TRBV5-1 and TRBJ1-1; no clear D gene. Trimming removed 0 bases at V and 0 bases at J, with 6 bases between. The CDR3 is 14 residues long. Germline CDR1 SGHRS, CDR2 YFSETQ.

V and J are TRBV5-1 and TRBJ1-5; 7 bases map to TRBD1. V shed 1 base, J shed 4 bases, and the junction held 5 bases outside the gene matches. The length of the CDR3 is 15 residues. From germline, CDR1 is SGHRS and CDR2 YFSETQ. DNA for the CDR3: TGCGCCAGCAGCTTGTCCGGGACAGAGAATCAGCCCCAGCATTTT. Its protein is CASSLSGTENQPQHF.

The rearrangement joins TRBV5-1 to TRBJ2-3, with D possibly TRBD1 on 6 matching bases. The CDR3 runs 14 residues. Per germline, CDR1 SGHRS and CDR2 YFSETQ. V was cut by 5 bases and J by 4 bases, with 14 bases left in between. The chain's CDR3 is CASRSQGQADTQYF. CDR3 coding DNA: TGCGCCAGCAGGTCCCAGGGGCAAGCAGATACGCAGTATTTT.

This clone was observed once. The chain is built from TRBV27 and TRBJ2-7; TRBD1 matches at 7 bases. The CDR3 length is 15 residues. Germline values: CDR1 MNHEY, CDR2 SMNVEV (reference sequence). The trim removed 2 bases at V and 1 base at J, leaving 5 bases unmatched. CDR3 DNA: TGTGCCAGCAGTTTAAAGGGGACAGCTTCCTACGAGCAGTACGTC. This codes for CASSLKGTASYEQYV.

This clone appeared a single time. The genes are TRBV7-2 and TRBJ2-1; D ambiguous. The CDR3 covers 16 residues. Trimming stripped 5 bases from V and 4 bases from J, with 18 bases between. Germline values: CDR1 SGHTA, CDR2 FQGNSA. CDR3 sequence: CASSPVSAVTYNEQFF. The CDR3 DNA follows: TGTGCCAGCAGCCCCGTTTCGGCCGTCACTTACAATGAGCAGTTCTTC.